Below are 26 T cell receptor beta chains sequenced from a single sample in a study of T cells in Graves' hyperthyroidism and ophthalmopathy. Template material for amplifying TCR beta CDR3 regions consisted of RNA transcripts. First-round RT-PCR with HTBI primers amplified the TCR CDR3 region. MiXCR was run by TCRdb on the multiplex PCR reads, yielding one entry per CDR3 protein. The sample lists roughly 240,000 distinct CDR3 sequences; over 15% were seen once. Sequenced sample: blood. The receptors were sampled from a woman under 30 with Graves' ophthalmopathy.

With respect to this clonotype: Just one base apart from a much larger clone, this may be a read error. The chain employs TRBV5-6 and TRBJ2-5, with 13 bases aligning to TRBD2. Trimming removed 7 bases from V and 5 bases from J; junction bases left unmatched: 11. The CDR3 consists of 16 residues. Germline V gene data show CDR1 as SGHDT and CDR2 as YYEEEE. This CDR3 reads CASGLAGDRVRETQYF. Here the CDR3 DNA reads TGTGCCAGCGGACTAGCGGGAGATAGGGTCAGGGAGACCCAGTACTTC.

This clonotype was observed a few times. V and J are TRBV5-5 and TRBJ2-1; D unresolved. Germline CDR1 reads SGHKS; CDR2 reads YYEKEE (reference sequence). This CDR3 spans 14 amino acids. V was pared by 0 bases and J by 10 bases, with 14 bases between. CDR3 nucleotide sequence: TGTGCCAGCAGCTTGGGGACCCCCTTAGGGGAGCAGTTCTTC. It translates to CASSLGTPLGEQFF.

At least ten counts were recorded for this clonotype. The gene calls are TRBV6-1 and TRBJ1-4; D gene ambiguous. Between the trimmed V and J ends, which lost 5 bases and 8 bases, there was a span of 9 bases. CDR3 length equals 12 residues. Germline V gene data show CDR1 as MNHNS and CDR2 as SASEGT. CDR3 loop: CASSPATEKLFF. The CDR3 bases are TGTGCCAGCAGTCCCGCGACGGAAAAACTGTTTTTT.

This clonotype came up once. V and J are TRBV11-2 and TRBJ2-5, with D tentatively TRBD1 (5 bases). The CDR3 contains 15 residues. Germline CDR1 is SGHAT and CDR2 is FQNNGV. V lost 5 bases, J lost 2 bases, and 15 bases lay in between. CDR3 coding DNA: TGTGCCAGCAGCCCATCAGGGATTCCACAAGAGACCCAGTACTTC. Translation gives CASSPSGIPQETQYF.

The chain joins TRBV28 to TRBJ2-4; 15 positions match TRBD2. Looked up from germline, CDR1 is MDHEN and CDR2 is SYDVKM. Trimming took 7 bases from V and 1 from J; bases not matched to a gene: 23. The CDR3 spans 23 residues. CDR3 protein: CASNPTVRTSGRAELGAKNIQYF. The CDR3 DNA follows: TGTGCCAGCAACCCAACGGTGAGGACTAGCGGGAGGGCCGAATTGGGCGCCAAAAACATTCAGTACTTC.

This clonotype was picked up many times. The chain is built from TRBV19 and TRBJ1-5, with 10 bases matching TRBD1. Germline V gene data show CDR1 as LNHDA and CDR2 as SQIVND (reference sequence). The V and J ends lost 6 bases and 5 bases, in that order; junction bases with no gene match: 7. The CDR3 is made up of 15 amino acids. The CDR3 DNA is TGTGCCAGTAGGCCCACCGGGACAGGGGATCAGCCCCAGCATTTT. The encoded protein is CASRPTGTGDQPQHF.

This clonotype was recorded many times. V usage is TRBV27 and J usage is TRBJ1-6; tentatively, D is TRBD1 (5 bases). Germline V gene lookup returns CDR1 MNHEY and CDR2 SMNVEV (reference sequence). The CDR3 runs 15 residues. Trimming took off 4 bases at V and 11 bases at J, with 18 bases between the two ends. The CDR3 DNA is TGTGCCAGCAGTTCTCAGGGTTTGGACCTCACACCCCTCCACTTT. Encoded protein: CASSSQGLDLTPLHF.

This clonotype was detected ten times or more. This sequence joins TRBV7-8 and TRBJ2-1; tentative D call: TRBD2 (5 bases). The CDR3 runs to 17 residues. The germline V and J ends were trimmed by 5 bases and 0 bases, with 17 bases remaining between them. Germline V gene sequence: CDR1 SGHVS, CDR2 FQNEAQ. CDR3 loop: CASSPRVSFSSYNEQFF. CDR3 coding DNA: TGTGCCAGCAGCCCGAGGGTTTCTTTCAGCTCCTACAATGAGCAGTTCTTC.

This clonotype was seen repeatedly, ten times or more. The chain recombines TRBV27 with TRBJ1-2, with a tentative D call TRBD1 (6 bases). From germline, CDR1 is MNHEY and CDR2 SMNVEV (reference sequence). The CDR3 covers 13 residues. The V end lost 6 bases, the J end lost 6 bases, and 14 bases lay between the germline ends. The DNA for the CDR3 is TGTGCCAGCAGGTACACAGGGAATGATGGCTACACCTTC. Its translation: CASRYTGNDGYTF.

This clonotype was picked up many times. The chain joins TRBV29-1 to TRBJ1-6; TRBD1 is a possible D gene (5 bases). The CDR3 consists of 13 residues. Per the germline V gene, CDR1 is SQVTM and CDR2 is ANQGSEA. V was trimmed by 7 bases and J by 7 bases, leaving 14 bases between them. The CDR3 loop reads CSAVGAGNSPLHF. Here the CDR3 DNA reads TGCAGCGCCGTAGGGGCGGGGAATTCACCCCTCCACTTT.

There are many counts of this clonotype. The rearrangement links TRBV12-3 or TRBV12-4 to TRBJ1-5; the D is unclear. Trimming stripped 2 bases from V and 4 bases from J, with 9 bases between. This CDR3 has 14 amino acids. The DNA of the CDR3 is TGTGCCAGCAGTTTAAGGCCAGCTAATCAGCCCCAGCATTTT. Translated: CASSLRPANQPQHF.

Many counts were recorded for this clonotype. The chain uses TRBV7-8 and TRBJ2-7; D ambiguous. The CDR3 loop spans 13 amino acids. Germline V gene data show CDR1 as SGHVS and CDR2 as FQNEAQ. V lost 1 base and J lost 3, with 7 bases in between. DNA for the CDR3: TGTGCCAGCAGCTTAGTACAGATCTACGAGCAGTACTTC. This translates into CASSLVQIYEQYF.

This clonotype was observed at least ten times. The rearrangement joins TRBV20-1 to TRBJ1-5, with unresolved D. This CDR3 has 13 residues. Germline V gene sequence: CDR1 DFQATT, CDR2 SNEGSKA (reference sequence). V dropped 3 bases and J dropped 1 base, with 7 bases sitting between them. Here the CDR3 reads CSASKSSNQPQHF. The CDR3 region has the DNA TGCAGTGCTAGTAAGTCAAGCAATCAGCCCCAGCATTTT.

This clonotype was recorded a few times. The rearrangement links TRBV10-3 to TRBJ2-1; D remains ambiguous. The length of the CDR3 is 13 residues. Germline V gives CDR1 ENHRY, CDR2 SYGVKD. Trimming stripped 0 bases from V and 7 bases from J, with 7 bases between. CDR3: CAISESGRNEQFF. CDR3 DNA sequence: TGTGCCATCAGTGAGTCGGGCAGAAATGAGCAGTTCTTC.

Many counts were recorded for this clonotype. CDR3: CASSATSGSLHTGELFF. The CDR3 bases are TGTGCCAGCAGCGCTACTAGCGGGAGCCTCCACACCGGGGAGCTGTTTTTT. The chain uses TRBV7-9 and TRBJ2-2, with 11 positions matching TRBD2. Losses at the gene ends were 5 bases for V and 3 bases for J; bases not matched to a gene: 8. Germline CDR1 reads SEHNR; CDR2 reads FQNEAQ (reference sequence). This CDR3 spans 17 amino acids.

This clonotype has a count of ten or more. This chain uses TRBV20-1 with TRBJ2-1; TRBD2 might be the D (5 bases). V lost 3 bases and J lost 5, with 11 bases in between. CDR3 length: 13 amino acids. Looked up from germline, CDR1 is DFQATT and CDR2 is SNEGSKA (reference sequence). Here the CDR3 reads CSASTGSDNEQFF. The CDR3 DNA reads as TGCAGTGCTAGCACGGGGTCCGACAATGAGCAGTTCTTC.

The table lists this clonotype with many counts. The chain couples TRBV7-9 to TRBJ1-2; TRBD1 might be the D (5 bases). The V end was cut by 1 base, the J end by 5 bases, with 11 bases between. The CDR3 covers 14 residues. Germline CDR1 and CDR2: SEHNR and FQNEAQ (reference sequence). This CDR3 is CASSLGGTSYGYTF. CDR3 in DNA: TGTGCCAGCAGCTTAGGTGGGACGTCATATGGCTACACCTTC.

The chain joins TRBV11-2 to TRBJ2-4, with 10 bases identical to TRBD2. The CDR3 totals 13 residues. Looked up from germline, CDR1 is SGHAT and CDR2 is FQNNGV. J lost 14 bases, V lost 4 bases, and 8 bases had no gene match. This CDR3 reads CASSYTSGRGEYF. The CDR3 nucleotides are TGTGCCAGCAGCTACACAAGCGGGAGGGGGGAGTACTTC.

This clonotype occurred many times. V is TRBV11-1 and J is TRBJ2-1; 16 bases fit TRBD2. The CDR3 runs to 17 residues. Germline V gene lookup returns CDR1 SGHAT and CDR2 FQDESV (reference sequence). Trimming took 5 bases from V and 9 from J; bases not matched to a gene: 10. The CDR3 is CASSLGTSGRAVGEQFF. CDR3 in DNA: TGTGCCAGCAGCCTCGGGACTAGCGGGAGGGCAGTTGGTGAGCAGTTCTTC.

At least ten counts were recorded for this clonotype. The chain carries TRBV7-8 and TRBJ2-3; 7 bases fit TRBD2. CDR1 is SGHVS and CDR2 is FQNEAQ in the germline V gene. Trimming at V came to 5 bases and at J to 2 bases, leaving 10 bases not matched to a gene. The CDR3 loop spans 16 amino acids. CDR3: CASSPIERGLTDTQYF. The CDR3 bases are TGTGCCAGCAGCCCGATCGAGCGGGGCCTCACAGATACGCAGTATTTT.

This CDR3 is CASSRGTVVEAFF. DNA of the CDR3: TGTGCCAGCAGTAGGGGGACAGTAGTTGAAGCTTTCTTT. V gene TRBV6-2 or TRBV6-3 combines with J gene TRBJ1-1; 7 bases are shared with TRBD1. The trim removed 5 bases at V and 7 bases at J, leaving 7 bases unmatched. CDR1 is MNHEY, CDR2 SVGEGT, per germline. CDR3 length: 13 amino acids.

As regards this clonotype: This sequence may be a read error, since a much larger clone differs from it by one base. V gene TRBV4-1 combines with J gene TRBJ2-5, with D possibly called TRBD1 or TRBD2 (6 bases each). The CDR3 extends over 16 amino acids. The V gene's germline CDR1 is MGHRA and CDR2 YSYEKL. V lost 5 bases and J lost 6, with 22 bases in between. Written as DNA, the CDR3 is TGCGCCAGCAGCAGGACAGACAGCGCCGGGGGAAAGACCCAGTACTTC. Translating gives CASSRTDSAGGKTQYF.

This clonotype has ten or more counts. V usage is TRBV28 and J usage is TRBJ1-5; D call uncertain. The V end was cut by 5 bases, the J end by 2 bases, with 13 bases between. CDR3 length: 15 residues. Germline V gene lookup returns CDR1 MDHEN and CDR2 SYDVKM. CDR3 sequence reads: CASSPPKRGNQPQHF. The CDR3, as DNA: TGTGCCAGCAGTCCCCCGAAGAGGGGCAATCAGCCCCAGCATTTT.

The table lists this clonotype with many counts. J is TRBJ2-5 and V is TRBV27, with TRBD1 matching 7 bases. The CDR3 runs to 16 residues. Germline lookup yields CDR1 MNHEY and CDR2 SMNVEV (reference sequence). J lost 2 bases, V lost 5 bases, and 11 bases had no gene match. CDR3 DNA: TGTGCCAGCAGTCCGCACCCGACAGGGCGGCAAGAGACCCAGTACTTC. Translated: CASSPHPTGRQETQYF.

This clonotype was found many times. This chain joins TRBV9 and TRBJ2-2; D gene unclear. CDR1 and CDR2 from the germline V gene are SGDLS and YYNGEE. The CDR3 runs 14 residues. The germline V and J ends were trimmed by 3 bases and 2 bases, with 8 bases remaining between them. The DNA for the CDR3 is TGTGCCAGCAGCGACGGATCTAACACCGGGGAGCTGTTTTTT. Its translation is CASSDGSNTGELFF.

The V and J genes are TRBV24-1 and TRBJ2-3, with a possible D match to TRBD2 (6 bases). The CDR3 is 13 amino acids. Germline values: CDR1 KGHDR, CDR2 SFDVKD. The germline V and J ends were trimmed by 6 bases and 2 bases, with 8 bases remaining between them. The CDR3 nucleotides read TGTGCCACCAGTCGGGGGTACACAGATACGCAGTATTTT. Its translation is CATSRGYTDTQYF.